The 32 T cell receptor beta chains below were found in one sample sequenced in a study of blood T cell repertoires in COVID-19. Repertoires were generated with immunoSEQ multiplex PCR, while TCRdb's copy carries only in-frame clones and drops some. The data hold approximately 260,000 clones, with roughly 87% observed a single time. Source material: peripheral blood. These TCRs come from a woman in her 40s who had recovered from COVID-19.

This rearrangement joins TRBV4-1 to TRBJ1-2; no reliable D call. The length of the CDR3 is 14 residues. Trimming took off 3 bases at V and 4 bases at J, with 12 bases between the two ends. Germline CDR1 MGHRA, CDR2 YSYEKL. For the CDR3, the DNA is TGCGCCAGCAGCCATTCAGGCAGTACCTATGGCTACACCTTC. This translates into CASSHSGSTYGYTF.

The chain employs TRBV30 and TRBJ2-7; D is unclear. Germline CDR1 is GTSNPN and CDR2 is SVGIG (reference sequence). This CDR3 comprises 14 residues. The V end lost 2 bases, the J end lost 2 bases, and 13 bases lay between the germline ends. CDR3 region: CAWSFGGFAYEQYV. The CDR3 DNA reads as TGTGCCTGGAGTTTCGGCGGCTTTGCCTACGAGCAGTACGTC.

The V gene is TRBV3-1 (or the pseudogene TRBV3-2), the J gene TRBJ2-3; 8 nucleotides agree with TRBD2. The CDR3 contains 17 residues. Germline CDR1 LGHDT, CDR2 YNNKEL (reference sequence). Trimming cost V 4 bases and J 5 bases; bases outside gene matches: 14. CDR3 residues: CASSPVPGGAPGDTQYF. The CDR3 bases are TGTGCCAGCAGCCCGGTGCCCGGGGGGGCTCCGGGAGATACGCAGTATTTT.

V gene TRBV5-6 combines with J gene TRBJ2-7; 7 bases are a match to TRBD2. The V gene end was trimmed by 3 bases and the J gene end by 4 bases; junction bases not matched to a gene: 7. Germline V gene lookup returns CDR1 SGHDT and CDR2 YYEEEE. This CDR3 region has 14 residues. CDR3 sequence: CASSSTSVLYEQYF. CDR3 sequence (DNA): TGTGCCAGCAGCTCTACTAGCGTGCTTTACGAGCAGTACTTC.

The chain has TRBV30 and TRBJ2-7; 7 bases match TRBD1. The CDR3 has 12 residues. Germline V gene sequence: CDR1 GTSNPN, CDR2 SVGIG (reference sequence). CDR3 coding DNA: TGTGCTTGGGACAGATCCTCCTACGAGCAGTACTTC. It is translated as CAWDRSSYEQYF.

This chain uses TRBV5-4 with TRBJ2-7, with 10 bases fitting TRBD1. The trim removed 4 bases at V and 2 bases at J, leaving 6 bases unmatched. The germline V gene encodes CDR1 SGHNT and CDR2 YYREEE (reference sequence). This CDR3 has 15 amino acids. The CDR3 DNA sequence: TGTGCCAGCAGCGCACCGGGACAGGGGACCTACGAGCAGTACTTC. This gives the protein CASSAPGQGTYEQYF.

The chain has TRBV24-1 and TRBJ2-1, with a tentative D call TRBD2 (6 bases). The CDR3 loop spans 16 amino acids. V lost 2 bases and J 0 bases, leaving 10 bases between the germline ends. Germline lookup yields CDR1 KGHDR and CDR2 SFDVKD. CDR3 DNA: TGTGCCACCAGTGATTGGGGAGGTAGCTCCTACAATGAGCAGTTCTTC. It yields the protein CATSDWGGSSYNEQFF.

The chain carries TRBV5-4 and TRBJ2-1; 8 nucleotides line up with TRBD1. This CDR3 is built from 15 residues. V dropped 4 bases and J dropped 7; count of bases not matched to a gene: 10. CDR1 and CDR2 (germline): SGHNT, YYREEE (reference sequence). The CDR3 region is CASSITGTGRNEQFF. CDR3 bases: TGTGCCAGCAGCATAACCGGGACAGGTAGGAATGAGCAGTTCTTC.

This chain connects TRBV27 to TRBJ2-5, with a possible D match to TRBD2 (5 bases). V was trimmed by 5 bases and J by 4 bases, leaving 20 bases between them. The CDR3 runs 16 residues. Germline lookup yields CDR1 MNHEY and CDR2 SMNVEV (reference sequence). The CDR3 DNA reads as TGTGCCAGCAGTATAGACCGGGATCTGAGCGGAGAGACCCAGTACTTC. Protein: CASSIDRDLSGETQYF.

The V call is TRBV19, the J call TRBJ2-7; TRBD2 is a possible D gene (5 bases). The germline V and J ends were trimmed by 4 bases and 0 bases, with 10 bases remaining between them. This CDR3 has 14 residues. Germline loops: CDR1 LNHDA, CDR2 SQIVND (reference sequence). This CDR3 reads CASSSGSGSYEQYV. CDR3 DNA sequence: TGTGCCAGTAGTAGCGGGTCGGGCTCCTACGAGCAGTACGTC.

The V call is TRBV12-5, the J call TRBJ1-5; the D is unclear. Trimming pared 4 bases from V and 7 bases from J, leaving 11 bases between. This CDR3 comprises 13 residues. Germline V lookup: CDR1 LGHNT, CDR2 FRNRAP. This CDR3 is CASGSSGGQPQHF. In DNA form, the CDR3 reads TGTGCTAGTGGTTCTTCTGGCGGACAGCCCCAGCATTTT.

The chain uses TRBV28 and TRBJ2-7; D is possibly TRBD2 (6 bases). Germline V lookup: CDR1 MDHEN, CDR2 SYDVKM. The CDR3 has 13 amino acids. Trimming left V 6 bases short and J 3 bases short, with 12 bases between. In nucleotides, the CDR3 is TGTGCCAGCAGGGGATCGGGGGTCTACGAGCAGTACTTC. This encodes CASRGSGVYEQYF.

Here the CDR3 DNA reads TGTGCCAGCAGCTTAATTGAGGCCCGATCCTACAATGAGCAGTTCTTC. Its protein is CASSLIEARSYNEQFF. The chain employs TRBV7-8 and TRBJ2-1; no clear D. Deletions cut 2 bases from V and 1 base from J, with 12 bases between. Germline CDR1 SGHVS, CDR2 FQNEAQ. The CDR3 is 16 residues long.

The chain carries TRBV14 and TRBJ2-1; D is unclear. V lost 2 bases, J lost 1 base, and 6 bases lay in between. The CDR3 is made up of 14 amino acids. The germline CDR1 and CDR2 sequences are SGHDN and FVKESK. The CDR3 DNA is TGTGCCAGCAGCCAAATTCTATCCTACAATGAGCAGTTCTTC. This codes for CASSQILSYNEQFF.

V is TRBV3-1 (or the pseudogene TRBV3-2) and J is TRBJ1-1, with D unresolved. This CDR3 is built from 11 residues. Germline CDR1 is LGHDT and CDR2 is YNNKEL (reference sequence). Between the trimmed V and J ends, which lost 8 bases and 1 base, there was a span of 5 bases. The CDR3 loop is CASGRNTEAFF. CDR3 DNA sequence: TGTGCCAGCGGGAGGAACACTGAAGCTTTCTTT.

The chain combines TRBV7-3 with TRBJ2-1, with TRBD2 matching over 14 bases. V dropped 5 bases and J dropped 5; count of bases not matched to a gene: 5. CDR1 SGHTA and CDR2 FQGTGA come from the germline V gene. This CDR3 region has 16 residues. The CDR3 reads CASSGLAGGPNNEQFF. The CDR3 bases are TGTGCCAGCAGCGGACTAGCGGGGGGTCCCAACAATGAGCAGTTCTTC.

This chain connects TRBV2 to TRBJ2-5; 8 bases are shared with TRBD1. Germline assignment: CDR1 SNHLY and CDR2 FYNNEI. Trimming removed 2 bases from V and 6 bases from J; junction bases left unmatched: 11. CDR3 size: 16 residues. CDR3 protein: CASSESRGRGMKTQYF. As DNA, the CDR3 is TGTGCCAGCAGTGAATCCAGGGGGCGCGGCATGAAGACCCAGTACTTC.

This chain links TRBV24-1 with TRBJ2-3; the D gene is possibly TRBD2 (6 bases). CDR3 length: 18 residues. Per the germline V gene, CDR1 is KGHDR and CDR2 is SFDVKD. The V and J ends lost 1 base and 4 bases respectively, with 20 bases between them. Here the CDR3 DNA reads TGTGCCACCAGTGATTTCCACTCTCCCGTCGGGAGACCAGATACGCAGTATTTT. Its protein product is CATSDFHSPVGRPDTQYF.

The J gene is TRBJ2-3, the V gene TRBV4-1; D gene unclear. Germline CDR1 and CDR2: MGHRA and YSYEKL. The CDR3 extends over 13 amino acids. V lost 6 bases and J 3 bases, leaving 10 bases between the germline ends. The chain's CDR3 is CASSQTGTDTQYF. As DNA, the CDR3 is TGCGCCAGCAGTCAGACTGGAACAGATACGCAGTATTTT.

The CDR3 spells CASSVGTGSTEAFF. Here the CDR3 DNA reads TGTGCCAGCTCAGTGGGGACAGGGAGTACTGAAGCTTTCTTT. V usage is TRBV18 and J usage is TRBJ1-1; 9 nucleotides align to TRBD1. The junction had 6 bases not matched to a gene; V was cut back by 5 bases and J by 5 bases. Germline assignment: CDR1 KGHSH and CDR2 LQKENI. The CDR3 sequence is 14 residues long. Full variable domain (remainder filled in from reference TRBV18 and TRBJ1-1): NAGVMQNPRHLVRRRGQEARLRCSPMKGHSHVYWYRQLPEEGLKFMVYLQKENIIDESGMPKERFSAEFPKEGPSILRIQQVVRGDSAAYFCASSVGTGSTEAFFGQGTRLTVV.

This chain uses TRBV5-6 with TRBJ1-4; D is unresolved. Germline lookup yields CDR1 SGHDT and CDR2 YYEEEE. With 2 bases removed from V and 0 bases from J, the gap between germline ends came to 5 bases. CDR3 length: 14 amino acids. The CDR3 DNA sequence: TGTGCCAGCAGCTTTCTCCCAACTAATGAAAAACTGTTTTTT. Amino acids: CASSFLPTNEKLFF. Supplemented by reference TRBV5-6 and TRBJ1-4, the full variable domain reads DAGVTQSPTHLIKTRGQQVTLRCSPKSGHDTVSWYQQALGQGPQFIFQYYEEEERQRGNFPDRFSGHQFPNYSSELNVNALLLGDSALYLCASSFLPTNEKLFFGSGTQLSVL.

The chain couples TRBV29-1 to TRBJ1-1; 8 positions agree with TRBD1. With 4 bases clipped from V and 1 base from J, the junction kept 2 bases outside the gene matches. This CDR3 comprises 13 residues. From germline, CDR1 is SQVTM and CDR2 ANQGSEA. The CDR3 spells CSVGRGPNTEAFF. CDR3 sequence (DNA): TGCAGCGTTGGCAGGGGGCCGAACACTGAAGCTTTCTTT.

J is TRBJ1-2 and V is TRBV6-2 or TRBV6-3; 9 bases match TRBD1. Per germline, CDR1 MNHEY and CDR2 SVGEGT. V shed 4 bases, J shed 7 bases, and the junction held 16 bases outside the gene matches. The CDR3 contains 17 residues. In DNA, the CDR3 is TGTGCCAGCAGTTCCTCCCTAACGACAGGGGGGCTGATTGGCTACACCTTC. It yields the protein CASSSSLTTGGLIGYTF.

This clone was seen repeatedly, ten times or more. The chain employs TRBV23-1 and TRBJ2-7; 7 bases map to TRBD1. TRBV23-1 belongs to the ORF category, with a function that is uncertain. CDR3 length equals 12 residues. V lost 11 bases to trimming and J lost 3 bases; unmatched junction nucleotides: 7. CDR3 loop: CAPRQGRYEQYV. In DNA, the CDR3 is TGCGCCCCCCGACAGGGACGCTACGAGCAGTACGTC.

CDR3 region: CASSLATSGEETQYF. The DNA of the CDR3 is TGTGCCAGCAGCTTGGCTACTAGCGGGGAAGAGACCCAGTACTTC. V is TRBV5-6 and J is TRBJ2-5; 10 bases agree with TRBD2. CDR1 is SGHDT, CDR2 YYEEEE, per germline. The V segment lost 0 bases and the J segment 3 bases; nucleotides outside the gene matches: 2. The CDR3 loop spans 15 amino acids. Full variable domain (outside the CDR3, taken from reference TRBV5-6 and TRBJ2-5): DAGVTQSPTHLIKTRGQQVTLRCSPKSGHDTVSWYQQALGQGPQFIFQYYEEEERQRGNFPDRFSGHQFPNYSSELNVNALLLGDSALYLCASSLATSGEETQYFGPGTRLLVL.

This chain uses TRBV6-2 or TRBV6-3 with TRBJ2-1; TRBD1 aligns across 9 bases. Unmatched junction bases numbered 8, after V lost 5 bases and J lost 6 bases. Germline values: CDR1 MNHEY, CDR2 SVGEGT. This CDR3 is 15 amino acids long. For the CDR3, the DNA is TGTGCCAGCAGTCCAGGGGACAGGGTTTTCAATGAGCAGTTCTTC. Protein: CASSPGDRVFNEQFF.

The rearrangement links TRBV29-1 to TRBJ2-1; TRBD1 matches at 9 bases. Germline assignment: CDR1 SQVTM and CDR2 ANQGSEA. V trimming: 6 bases; J trimming: 6 bases; junction bases outside the gene matches: 6. The CDR3 has 13 amino acids. The CDR3 DNA sequence: TGCAGCGTCCTAGGACAGGGGATCAATGAGCAGTTCTTC. Its translation is CSVLGQGINEQFF.

The chain combines TRBV30 with TRBJ2-3, with 9 bases aligning to TRBD1. The CDR3 consists of 16 residues. Losses at the gene ends were 0 bases for V and 1 base for J; bases not matched to a gene: 5. Germline CDR1 GTSNPN, CDR2 SVGIG (reference sequence). The CDR3: CAWSVLRDRGTDTQYF. The CDR3 nucleotides read TGTGCCTGGAGTGTTTTGAGGGACAGGGGCACAGATACGCAGTATTTT.

The count of this clone is one. This rearrangement joins TRBV29-1 to TRBJ2-3; D might be TRBD2 (6 bases). CDR3 length: 12 residues. The V gene's germline CDR1 is SQVTM and CDR2 ANQGSEA. V shed 6 bases and J shed 2 bases, with 9 bases lying between them. The CDR3 here is CSVGLNTDTQYF. CDR3 bases: TGCAGCGTGGGACTGAACACAGATACGCAGTATTTT.

This chain links TRBV10-3 with TRBJ1-2; TRBD1 matches at 10 bases. Germline V gene lookup returns CDR1 ENHRY and CDR2 SYGVKD. V lost 7 bases and J lost 9; bases outside the gene matches: 5. The CDR3 length is 12 residues. CDR3 loop: CAITRDRGRYTF. The CDR3, as DNA: TGTGCCATCACCCGGGACAGGGGACGCTACACCTTC.

The table lists this clone with a few counts. The chain employs TRBV6-5 and TRBJ1-2; 7 bases agree with TRBD1. CDR1 is MNHEY and CDR2 is SVGAGI in the germline V gene. The CDR3 totals 14 residues. V trimming: 9 bases; J trimming: 4 bases; junction bases outside the gene matches: 11. This CDR3 reads CASRPRQGSYGYTF. CDR3 coding DNA: TGTGCCAGTCGTCCAAGACAGGGTAGCTATGGCTACACCTTC.

The chain joins TRBV5-1 to TRBJ1-5; 7 bases fit TRBD1. V lost 4 bases to trimming and J lost 0 bases; unmatched junction nucleotides: 4. Germline CDR1 is SGHRS and CDR2 is YFSETQ. The length of the CDR3 is 15 residues. CDR3 DNA sequence: TGCGCCAGCAGCATGACAGGGAATAGCAATCAGCCCCAGCATTTT. Translating it yields CASSMTGNSNQPQHF.